This TCR beta chain came from a study of T-cell reconstitution after alpha-beta-depleted transplantation in children. The CDR3 has 17 residues. V dropped 0 bases and J dropped 7; count of bases not matched to a gene: 10. Germline values: CDR1 LGHNA, CDR2 YNFKEQ. Researchers prepared the TCRbeta library using unique molecular identifiers, the study reports. Each CDR3 protein gets one entry after TCRdb re-called the PCR reads with MiXCR. The data contain 450,000 to 600,000 distinct CDR3 sequences, approximately 32% of them singletons. Here the sequenced sample was PBMCs from the stem cell graft donor, taken from the stem cell graft. This TCR was sampled from a human donor who donated a stem cell graft to a child with aplastic anemia. This chain uses TRBV4-2 with TRBJ2-1, with 9 bases lining up with TRBD2. The CDR3 nucleotides are TGTGCCAGCAGCCAAGAGGCACTAGCGGGCGATATTAATGAGCAGTTCTTC. Translated: CASSQEALAGDINEQFF.